The present entry profiles one TCR beta chain with its context. This CDR3 has 16 residues. In germline, CDR1 is SNHLY, CDR2 FYNNEI. V lost 7 bases, J lost 5 bases, and 20 bases lay in between. Recovered status in Cohort 3 required two negative PCRs, clearance, or symptom resolution. These data come from a study of blood T cell repertoires in COVID-19. Study context: Sources were T cells, B-cell-depleted T cells, or PBMCs; the material itself was cDNA or gDNA.

Profiled with immunoSEQ multiplex PCR; TCRdb holds only in-frame clones, not every one. This table holds 200,000 to 250,000 clones, 82% found once. The chain employs TRBV2 and TRBJ2-2, with D tentatively TRBD2 (6 bases). Sample: PBMCs or T cells enriched from blood (not recorded which). The receptor's source is a woman aged 60-75 years who had recovered from COVID-19. CDR3 amino acids: CASTPSGVGGTGELFF. DNA of the CDR3: TGTGCCAGCACCCCCTCTGGGGTCGGAGGGACCGGGGAGCTGTTTTTT.